The rows below give T cell receptor beta chains drawn from one sample of a study of cytomegalovirus exposure and HLA in healthy donors. Sequencing was performed with immunoSEQ multiplex PCR; in TCRdb, only in-frame clones are kept and a portion is missing. The repertoire holds under 150,000 clones, with over 60% as singletons. The sequencing input was PBMCs. These receptors originate from a man aged 25-40 years in good health and CMV-seropositive. Each CDR3 is given with its conserved first and last residue. A D gene is named only where the DNA matches it firmly. Some rows have no size entry. The others give once, few or many, or a class for an expanded clone.

j_call: TRBJ2-1; v_call: TRBV28; clone_size: once; d_call: TRBD2; cdr3_aa: CATKTAGTSSYNEQFF; cdr3_nt: TGTGCCACCAAGACCGCCGGGACTAGCTCCTACAATGAGCAGTTCTTC
j_call: TRBJ2-7; v_call: TRBV6-5; clone_size: -; d_call: TRBD1; cdr3_aa: CASSYQGASYEQYF; cdr3_nt: TGTGCCAGCAGTTATCAGGGGGCTTCCTACGAGCAGTACTTC
j_call: TRBJ2-7; v_call: TRBV11-2; clone_size: -; d_call: TRBD1; cdr3_aa: CASSGLTGAAYEQYF; cdr3_nt: TGTGCCAGCAGCGGGTTGACAGGGGCGGCCTACGAGCAGTACTTC
j_call: TRBJ2-1; v_call: TRBV2; clone_size: few; d_call: TRBD2; cdr3_aa: CASRPTSAEQFF; cdr3_nt: TGTGCCAGCAGACCGACTAGCGCTGAGCAGTTCTTC
j_call: TRBJ1-5; v_call: TRBV19; clone_size: -; d_call: -; cdr3_aa: CASSISGNNQPQHF; cdr3_nt: TGTGCCAGTAGTATATCCGGGAACAATCAGCCCCAGCATTTT
j_call: TRBJ1-5; v_call: TRBV27; clone_size: -; d_call: TRBD1; cdr3_aa: CASRRPGDRESNQPQHF; cdr3_nt: TGTGCCAGCAGAAGACCCGGGGACAGGGAGAGCAATCAGCCCCAGCATTTT
j_call: TRBJ2-7; v_call: TRBV7-3; clone_size: once; d_call: -; cdr3_aa: CASSLRMGEGEQYF; cdr3_nt: TGTGCCAGCAGCTTAAGGATGGGAGAGGGCGAGCAGTACTTC
j_call: TRBJ1-2; v_call: TRBV7-2; clone_size: -; d_call: -; cdr3_aa: CASSLAPRVHGYTF; cdr3_nt: TGTGCCAGCAGCTTAGCCCCACGGGTCCATGGCTACACCTTC
j_call: TRBJ2-3; v_call: TRBV7-9; clone_size: -; d_call: TRBD1; cdr3_aa: CASSPRTGWGTDTQYF; cdr3_nt: TGTGCCAGCAGCCCTCGGACAGGGTGGGGCACAGATACGCAGTATTTT
j_call: TRBJ1-2; v_call: TRBV28; clone_size: -; d_call: TRBD1; cdr3_aa: CASSPAGGYGYTF; cdr3_nt: TGTGCCAGCAGTCCAGCAGGGGGCTATGGCTACACCTTC
j_call: TRBJ2-1; v_call: TRBV4-1; clone_size: -; d_call: TRBD2; cdr3_aa: CASSQEGLAGAREQFF; cdr3_nt: TGCGCCAGCAGCCAAGAGGGACTAGCGGGGGCAAGGGAGCAGTTCTTC
j_call: TRBJ2-3; v_call: TRBV11-3; clone_size: few; d_call: TRBD2; cdr3_aa: CASSWGGTSTDTQYF; cdr3_nt: TGTGCCAGCAGCTGGGGGGGGACTAGCACAGATACGCAGTATTTT
j_call: TRBJ1-5; v_call: TRBV7-8; clone_size: -; d_call: -; cdr3_aa: CASSLPNQPQHF; cdr3_nt: TGTGCCAGCAGCTTACCGAATCAGCCCCAGCATTTT
j_call: TRBJ2-2; v_call: TRBV5-1; clone_size: -; d_call: -; cdr3_aa: CASQQNTGELFF; cdr3_nt: TGCGCCAGCCAACAGAACACCGGGGAGCTGTTTTTT
j_call: TRBJ1-1; v_call: TRBV6-1; clone_size: -; d_call: -; cdr3_aa: CASSSTVNTEAFF; cdr3_nt: TGTGCCAGCAGTAGTACGGTGAACACTGAAGCTTTCTTT
j_call: TRBJ1-2; v_call: TRBV28; clone_size: -; d_call: TRBD1; cdr3_aa: CASYRGSYGYTF; cdr3_nt: TGTGCCAGTTACAGGGGCAGCTATGGCTACACCTTC
j_call: TRBJ1-1; v_call: TRBV15; clone_size: once; d_call: -; cdr3_aa: CATSRDMGAPKDTEAFF; cdr3_nt: TGTGCCACCAGCAGAGATATGGGGGCGCCTAAGGACACTGAAGCTTTCTTT
j_call: TRBJ2-3; v_call: TRBV7-9; clone_size: few; d_call: -; cdr3_aa: CSSSLIAGVGTDTQYF; cdr3_nt: TGTTCCAGCAGCTTAATCGCAGGGGTTGGCACAGATACGCAGTATTTT
j_call: TRBJ2-2; v_call: TRBV14; clone_size: -; d_call: -; cdr3_aa: CASSQSRTGELFF; cdr3_nt: TGTGCCAGCAGCCAAAGTAGAACCGGGGAGCTGTTTTTT
j_call: TRBJ1-2; v_call: TRBV29-1; clone_size: -; d_call: TRBD1; cdr3_aa: CSVVGTAYYGYTF; cdr3_nt: TGCAGCGTTGTAGGGACAGCCTACTATGGCTACACCTTC
j_call: TRBJ1-1; v_call: TRBV11-3; clone_size: -; d_call: TRBD1; cdr3_aa: CASGQGGNTEAFF; cdr3_nt: TGTGCCAGCGGACAGGGGGGTAACACTGAAGCTTTCTTT
j_call: TRBJ2-1; v_call: TRBV6-6; clone_size: -; d_call: -; cdr3_aa: CASRTDRNEQFF; cdr3_nt: TGTGCCAGCAGGACCGACAGGAATGAGCAGTTCTTC
j_call: TRBJ1-2; v_call: TRBV6-6; clone_size: -; d_call: -; cdr3_aa: CASSAPLQGGGYGYTF; cdr3_nt: TGTGCCAGCAGCGCACCACTTCAGGGAGGAGGGTATGGCTACACCTTC
j_call: TRBJ2-5; v_call: TRBV7-2; clone_size: few; d_call: -; cdr3_aa: CASSLQGWVQETQYF; cdr3_nt: TGTGCCAGCAGCTTACAGGGCTGGGTACAAGAGACCCAGTACTTC
j_call: TRBJ2-5; v_call: TRBV11-3; clone_size: -; d_call: -; cdr3_aa: CASSPRKGGVVETQYF; cdr3_nt: TGTGCCAGCAGCCCGCGGAAAGGGGGGGTCGTAGAGACCCAGTACTTC
j_call: TRBJ2-5; v_call: TRBV7-2; clone_size: -; d_call: TRBD1; cdr3_aa: CASSSGQGGETQYF; cdr3_nt: TGTGCCAGCAGCTCGGGACAGGGTGGGGAGACCCAGTACTTC
j_call: TRBJ1-1; v_call: TRBV4-3; clone_size: -; d_call: -; cdr3_aa: CASSQAHRMNTEAFF; cdr3_nt: TGCGCCAGCAGCCAAGCCCACAGGATGAACACTGAAGCTTTCTTT
j_call: TRBJ2-5; v_call: TRBV29-1; clone_size: -; d_call: TRBD1; cdr3_aa: CSVTGTGGETQYF; cdr3_nt: TGCAGCGTAACCGGGACAGGGGGGGAGACCCAGTACTTC
j_call: TRBJ2-7; v_call: TRBV9; clone_size: once; d_call: -; cdr3_aa: CASSVAPVSYEQYF; cdr3_nt: TGTGCCAGCAGCGTAGCACCGGTATCCTACGAGCAGTACTTC
j_call: TRBJ1-2; v_call: TRBV10-3; clone_size: -; d_call: -; cdr3_aa: CAISELDYGYTF; cdr3_nt: TGTGCCATCAGTGAGTTAGACTATGGCTACACCTTC
j_call: TRBJ2-2; v_call: TRBV11-2; clone_size: -; d_call: -; cdr3_aa: CASSLVRYTGELFF; cdr3_nt: TGTGCCAGCAGCTTAGTTCGGTACACCGGGGAGCTGTTTTTT
j_call: TRBJ1-1; v_call: TRBV14; clone_size: -; d_call: -; cdr3_aa: CASSPDRYEAFF; cdr3_nt: TGTGCCAGCAGCCCAGACAGATATGAAGCTTTCTTT
j_call: TRBJ2-1; v_call: TRBV12-5; clone_size: -; d_call: TRBD2; cdr3_aa: CATAGFRSGGAGEQFF; cdr3_nt: TGTGCTACCGCAGGGTTCCGTAGCGGGGGGGCCGGGGAGCAGTTCTTC